A selection of T cell receptor beta chains follows, all from one sample in a study of blood T cell repertoires in COVID-19. The protocol was immunoSEQ multiplex PCR, while the TCRdb copy is restricted to in-frame clones and leaves out a portion. Among some 160,000 clones, around four fifths were seen once, and the ten largest hold under 2.5%. The sample taken for sequencing was peripheral blood. These receptors were collected from a woman of 80 years or more with acute or convalescent COVID-19. Each CDR3 is given with its conserved first and last residue. A D gene is named only where the DNA matches it firmly. Clone size is stated in some rows and not others, as once, few, many or a class when expanded.

j_gene,v_gene,abundance,d_gene,CDR3nt,CDR3aa
TRBJ1-2,TRBV5-6,.,.,TGTGCCAGCAGCTTGTGGGGGCGCAGGGGTGGCTACACCTTC,CASSLWGRRGGYTF
TRBJ2-1,TRBV18,.,TRBD1,TGTGCCAGCTCACCTCTCCCCCGGGACAGGGGCGGTGAGCAGTTCTTC,CASSPLPRDRGGEQFF
TRBJ1-5,TRBV3-1/TRBV3-2,.,TRBD1,TGTGCCAGCAGCCAAACTCCCGACAGGGAACATCAGCCCCAGCATTTT,CASSQTPDREHQPQHF
TRBJ1-2,TRBV19,.,.,TGTGCCAGTAGTTCCCGCGATCCCGAAGCTAACTATGGCTACACCTTC,CASSSRDPEANYGYTF
TRBJ1-1,TRBV6-5,.,.,TGTGCCAGCAGTTACTCGGAAGGGGTTTTGGCTGAAGCTTTCTTT,CASSYSEGVLAEAFF
TRBJ1-5,TRBV3-1/TRBV3-2,.,TRBD1,TGTGCCAGCAGCTGGGGACAGGGTAGCAATCAGCCCCAGCATTTT,CASSWGQGSNQPQHF
TRBJ2-1,TRBV6-2/TRBV6-3,.,.,TGTGCCAGCAGTTACGCAGAGCCTAGCATCGCGAATGAGCAGTTCTTC,CASSYAEPSIANEQFF
TRBJ2-7,TRBV10-3,.,TRBD1,TGTGCCATCAGCGGACCGGGACAGGGGGCCTACGAGCAGTACTTC,CAISGPGQGAYEQYF
TRBJ2-5,TRBV7-2,.,.,TGTGCCAGCAGCTTAACTGCGGGGGCTGAGACCCAGTACTTC,CASSLTAGAETQYF
TRBJ2-2,TRBV19,.,.,TGTGCCAGTATGGGGAGGTGGAACACCGGGGAGCTGTTTTTT,CASMGRWNTGELFF
TRBJ1-3,TRBV6-5,few,.,TGTGCCAGCAGACAGAGTAGCTCTGGAAACACCATATATTTT,CASRQSSSGNTIYF
TRBJ1-2,TRBV5-4,once,.,TGTGCCAGCAGCTTGGCGAGACAGGCCCAAAACTATGGCTACACCTTC,CASSLARQAQNYGYTF
TRBJ1-4,TRBV15,.,.,TGTGCCACCAGCAGCTTCAATGGGGGAGGCGCCGGACTAGGTGAAAAACTGTTTTTT,CATSSFNGGGAGLGEKLFF
TRBJ2-3,TRBV4-3,.,TRBD2,TGCGCCAGCAGCCAAGATCTCCCGGCCCCAGGAGCGGGAGGGTCAGATACGCAGTATTTT,CASSQDLPAPGAGGSDTQYF
TRBJ2-7,TRBV18,.,TRBD1,TGTGCCAGCTCAAGAGGGGACAGGGAGGACGAGCAGTACTTC,CASSRGDREDEQYF
TRBJ1-4,TRBV6-6,.,TRBD1,TGTGCCAGCAGTGCGGGACAGGGGTTTGAAAAACTGTTTTTT,CASSAGQGFEKLFF
TRBJ2-4,TRBV7-2,.,.,TGTGCCAGCAGCCCAGGGGCGGGGGCTGGAAACATTCAGTACTTC,CASSPGAGAGNIQYF
TRBJ2-3,TRBV30,.,.,TGTGCCTGGAGCCCTTTAGCGGTTAGCACAGATACGCAGTATTTT,CAWSPLAVSTDTQYF
TRBJ1-2,TRBV4-3,.,TRBD1,TGCGCCAGCAGCCCCGCCAGGACAGGGCGGGATGGCTACACCTTC,CASSPARTGRDGYTF
TRBJ2-2,TRBV5-1,.,.,TGCGCCAGCAGCTTGGTATCAAGATCACAGGGCAACACCGGGGAGCTGTTTTTT,CASSLVSRSQGNTGELFF
TRBJ2-3,TRBV7-2,.,.,TGTGCCAGCAGCTCCCGGACAGCTCCCCTGGATACGCAGTATTTT,CASSSRTAPLDTQYF
TRBJ2-3,TRBV6-2/TRBV6-3,.,.,TGTGCCAGCAGTTACTCTATAGGGGCCCCGAGGTCCACAGATACGCAGTATTTT,CASSYSIGAPRSTDTQYF
TRBJ2-1,TRBV5-1,.,.,TGCGCCAGCTTTGGAGAAAATGAGCAGTTCTTC,CASFGENEQFF
TRBJ1-6,TRBV6-5,once,.,TGTGCCAGCAGTTACGTCCCCGGTCGTTCGAATTCACCCCTCCACTTT,CASSYVPGRSNSPLHF
TRBJ1-1,TRBV19,few,.,TGTGCCAGTAAAGGCACAGGGAGGGTCACTGAAGCTTTCTTT,CASKGTGRVTEAFF
TRBJ1-1,TRBV5-1,.,.,TGCGCCAGCAGCTTGCAGGGGCCGAACACTGAAGCTTTCTTT,CASSLQGPNTEAFF
TRBJ2-4,TRBV18,.,TRBD1,TGTGCCAGCGGTCGGGACAGGGGATTGAACATTCAGTACTTC,CASGRDRGLNIQYF
TRBJ2-7,TRBV30,.,TRBD1,TGTGCCTGGGCCCGGACAGGGGGCAACGAGCAGTACTTC,CAWARTGGNEQYF
TRBJ2-3,TRBV27,.,.,TGTGCCAGCAGTTTAGGTGGGAGAAGTGATACGCAGTATTTT,CASSLGGRSDTQYF
TRBJ1-1,TRBV5-1,.,.,TGCGCCAGCAGCACGACAGGTAACACTGAAGCTTTCTTT,CASSTTGNTEAFF
TRBJ1-4,TRBV6-6,.,.,TGTGCCAGCACCAGAGAGGGGGTGCTTAATGAAAAACTGTTTTTT,CASTREGVLNEKLFF
TRBJ2-3,TRBV6-5,.,.,TGTGCCAGCAGTTACCGGAGGTTTAGTCAGACAGATACGCAGTATTTT,CASSYRRFSQTDTQYF
TRBJ2-3,TRBV9,.,.,TGTGCCAGCAGCATAAACGAGAGAAATACGCAGTATTTT,CASSINERNTQYF
TRBJ2-3,TRBV9,.,.,TGTGCCAGCAGCGACTACGGGGCGGGGGATACGCAGTATTTT,CASSDYGAGDTQYF
TRBJ2-3,TRBV5-1,.,TRBD1,TGCGCCAGCAGCTGGGCAGGGGGAACAGATACGCAGTATTTT,CASSWAGGTDTQYF
TRBJ1-5,TRBV4-3,.,.,TGCGCCAGCAGCCAAGATTTGGGCGGGCAGCCCCAGCATTTT,CASSQDLGGQPQHF
TRBJ1-6,TRBV28,.,.,TGTGCCAGCGAGGGGAGTGGCGGGACCTATAATTCACCCCTCCACTTT,CASEGSGGTYNSPLHF
TRBJ1-4,TRBV6-5,once,.,TGTGCCAGCAGTACCCACAGGTCAACTAATGAAAAACTGTTTTTT,CASSTHRSTNEKLFF
TRBJ2-7,TRBV6-6,.,TRBD1,TGTGCCAGCAGTCCATTAGCCGGGACAGGGAGCCCCTACGAGCAGTACTTC,CASSPLAGTGSPYEQYF
TRBJ1-3,TRBV5-6,.,.,TGTGCCAGCAGCTTGCGCAGCTCTGGAAACACCATATATTTT,CASSLRSSGNTIYF
TRBJ1-6,TRBV7-9,.,TRBD1,TGTGCCAGCAGCAGTACAGGGGTCTGGGGATCACCCCTCCACTTT,CASSSTGVWGSPLHF
TRBJ2-1,TRBV6-1,once,.,TGTGCCAGCAGTGAACAGGGGGGTAATGAGCAGTTCTTC,CASSEQGGNEQFF
TRBJ1-5,TRBV29-1,.,.,TGCAGCGTTGTTGACAGGCCGAATCAGCCCCAGCATTTT,CSVVDRPNQPQHF
TRBJ1-2,TRBV30,.,.,TGTGCTAAGGAACGGGGGAGTGGCTACACCTTC,CAKERGSGYTF
TRBJ2-3,TRBV5-4,.,.,TGTGCCAGCAGCAGCCGACAGGCAGATACGCAGTATTTT,CASSSRQADTQYF
TRBJ1-1,TRBV5-1,.,.,TGCGCCAGCAGCTTGGGCAGTATCACTGAAGCTTTCTTT,CASSLGSITEAFF
TRBJ2-2,TRBV5-1,.,TRBD1,TGCGCCAGCAGCTTACCGGGACAGGGGACCGGGGAGCTGTTTTTT,CASSLPGQGTGELFF
TRBJ2-5,TRBV19,.,TRBD1,TGTGCCAGTAGTCCTCAAGGGACAGGGAAAGAGACCCAGTACTTC,CASSPQGTGKETQYF
TRBJ1-3,TRBV10-3,.,.,TGTGCCATCAGTGAGTCGAGGTCGGCCGGAAACACCATATATTTT,CAISESRSAGNTIYF
TRBJ1-6,TRBV7-2,.,TRBD1,TGTGCCAGCAGCTCCGGACAGGGGGGCGAATCACCCCTCCACTTT,CASSSGQGGESPLHF
TRBJ1-5,TRBV30,.,TRBD1,TGTGCCTGGAGTCAAGGGGGCCAATTCTGGCCCCAGCATTTT,CAWSQGGQFWPQHF
TRBJ2-3,TRBV6-5,.,.,TGTGCCAGCGCCACAGGGAACACAGATACGCAGTATTTT,CASATGNTDTQYF
TRBJ2-2,TRBV6-6,.,TRBD2,TGTGCCAGCAGCCCCACAGCGGGGGCTATAACCGGGGAGCTGTTTTTT,CASSPTAGAITGELFF
TRBJ2-2,TRBV2,.,TRBD1,TGTGCCAGCACCGGACAGGGGGCCGACACCGGGGAGCTGTTTTTT,CASTGQGADTGELFF
TRBJ2-3,TRBV18,.,TRBD1,TGTGCCAGCTCAGCCCGCAGGGGGCCTACCACAGATACGCAGTATTTT,CASSARRGPTTDTQYF
TRBJ1-1,TRBV15,.,TRBD1,TGTGCCACCAGCAGAATACAGGGGCCTACTGAAGCTTTCTTT,CATSRIQGPTEAFF
TRBJ2-7,TRBV5-4,few,TRBD2,TGTGCCAGCAGCCCGGGACTAGCGGAGTCCTACGAGCAGTACTTC,CASSPGLAESYEQYF
TRBJ1-6,TRBV12-3/TRBV12-4,.,.,TGTGCCAGCAGTATCAGGGATGATTCACCCCTCCACTTT,CASSIRDDSPLHF
TRBJ2-1,TRBV7-9,.,TRBD1,TGTGCCAGCAGCGTACTTTTAGGACAGGGGGACAATGAGCAGTTCTTC,CASSVLLGQGDNEQFF
TRBJ1-4,TRBV28,once,.,TGTGCCAGCAGTTCATCACAGGGATCTAGGGAAAAACTGTTTTTT,CASSSSQGSREKLFF